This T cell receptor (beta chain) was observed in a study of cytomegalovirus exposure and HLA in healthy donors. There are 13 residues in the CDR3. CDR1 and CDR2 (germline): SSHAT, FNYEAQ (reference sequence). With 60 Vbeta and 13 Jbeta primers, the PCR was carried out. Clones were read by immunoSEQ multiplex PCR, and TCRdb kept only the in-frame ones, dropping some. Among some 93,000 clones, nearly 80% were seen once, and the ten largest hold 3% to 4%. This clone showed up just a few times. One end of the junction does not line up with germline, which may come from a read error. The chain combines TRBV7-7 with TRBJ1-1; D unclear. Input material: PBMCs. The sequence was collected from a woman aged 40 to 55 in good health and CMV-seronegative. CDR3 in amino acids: CASSFAKNTEAFF. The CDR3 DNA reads TGTGCTAGCAGCTTTGCTAAGAACACTGAAGCTTTCTTT. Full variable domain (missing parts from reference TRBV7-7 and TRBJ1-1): GAGVSQSPRYKVTKRGQDVTLRCDPISSHATLYWYQQALGQGPEFLTYFNYEAQPDKSGLPSDRFSAERPEGSISTLTIQRTEQRDSAMYRCASSFAKNTEAFFGQGTRLTVV.